This T cell receptor beta chain appears in the sequencing data of a study of blood T cell repertoires in COVID-19. Study as a whole: Whether acute or convalescent, the COVID-19 samples came from the United States, Italy and Spain. PBMCs, B-cell-depleted T cells, or T cells were the source of the cDNA or gDNA that made up the material.

Per the original data handling: Using reference gene primer amplification, nucleated cell counts were estimated. Clones were read by immunoSEQ multiplex PCR, and TCRdb kept only the in-frame ones, dropping some. V and J calls and clone size are those listed in that table; D and trimming were worked out from the DNA. The data hold some 120,000 clones, with roughly 83% observed a single time. The TCR originated in a man aged 30-40 years with acute or convalescent COVID-19. Sequenced input: peripheral blood.

The chain's CDR3 is CASSWGAGGSGTEAFF. The CDR3 DNA is TGCGCCAGCAGCTGGGGGGCAGGGGGCTCTGGCACTGAAGCTTTCTTT. This chain joins TRBV5-1 and TRBJ1-1; 8 nucleotides line up with TRBD1. CDR3 length: 16 amino acids. Trimming took 3 bases from V and 4 from J; bases not matched to a gene: 11. Germline values: CDR1 SGHRS, CDR2 YFSETQ.